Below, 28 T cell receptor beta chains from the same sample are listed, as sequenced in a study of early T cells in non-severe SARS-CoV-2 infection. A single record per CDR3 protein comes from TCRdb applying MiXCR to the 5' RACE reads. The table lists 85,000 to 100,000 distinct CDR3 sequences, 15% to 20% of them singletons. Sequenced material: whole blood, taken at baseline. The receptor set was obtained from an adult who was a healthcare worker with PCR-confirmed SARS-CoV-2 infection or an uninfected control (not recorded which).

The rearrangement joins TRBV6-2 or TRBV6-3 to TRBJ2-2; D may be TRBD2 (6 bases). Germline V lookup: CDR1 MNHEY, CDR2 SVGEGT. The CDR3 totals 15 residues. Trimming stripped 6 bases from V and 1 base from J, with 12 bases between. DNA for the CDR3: TGTGCCAGCAGCCGGCTCGGGAGGAACACCGGGGAGCTGTTTTTT. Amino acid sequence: CASSRLGRNTGELFF.

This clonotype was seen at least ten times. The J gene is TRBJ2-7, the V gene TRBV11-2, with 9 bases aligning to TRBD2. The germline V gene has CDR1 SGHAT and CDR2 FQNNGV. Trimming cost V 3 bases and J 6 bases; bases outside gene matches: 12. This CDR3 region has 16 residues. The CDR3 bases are TGTGCCAGCAGCTTGGATTTCGGGACTAGCCAATTCGAGCAGTACTTC. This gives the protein CASSLDFGTSQFEQYF.

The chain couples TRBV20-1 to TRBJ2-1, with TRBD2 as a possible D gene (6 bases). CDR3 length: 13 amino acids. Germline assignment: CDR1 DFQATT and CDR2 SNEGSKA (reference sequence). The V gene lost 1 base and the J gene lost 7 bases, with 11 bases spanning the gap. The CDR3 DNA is TGCAGTGCTAGAGTCGCCCGGGGGAATGAGCAGTTCTTC. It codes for CSARVARGNEQFF.

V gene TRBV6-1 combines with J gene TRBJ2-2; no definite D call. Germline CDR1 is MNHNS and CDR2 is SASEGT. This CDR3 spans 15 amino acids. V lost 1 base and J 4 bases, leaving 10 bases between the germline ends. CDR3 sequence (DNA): TGTGCCAGCAGTGAAGTGATGTTCTCCACCGGGGAGCTGTTTTTT. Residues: CASSEVMFSTGELFF.

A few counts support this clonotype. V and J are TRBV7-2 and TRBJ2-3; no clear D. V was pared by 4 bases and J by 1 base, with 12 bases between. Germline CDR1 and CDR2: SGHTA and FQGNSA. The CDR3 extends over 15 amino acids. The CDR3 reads CASSSQRPGTDTQYF. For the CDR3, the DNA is TGTGCCAGCAGCTCCCAGCGTCCAGGCACAGATACGCAGTATTTT. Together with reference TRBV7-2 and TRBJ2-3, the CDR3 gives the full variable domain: GAGVSQSPSNKVTEKGKDVELRCDPISGHTALYWYRQSLGQGLEFLIYFQGNSAPDKSGLPSDRFSAERTGGSVSTLTIQRTQQEDSAVYLCASSSQRPGTDTQYFGPGTRLTVL.

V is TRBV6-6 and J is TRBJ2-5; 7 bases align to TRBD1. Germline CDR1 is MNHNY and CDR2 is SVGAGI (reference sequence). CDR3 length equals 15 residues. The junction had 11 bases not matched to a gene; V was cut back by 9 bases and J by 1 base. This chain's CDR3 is CASSTQGIVQETQYF. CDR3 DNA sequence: TGTGCCAGTTCGACACAGGGGATCGTCCAAGAGACCCAGTACTTC.

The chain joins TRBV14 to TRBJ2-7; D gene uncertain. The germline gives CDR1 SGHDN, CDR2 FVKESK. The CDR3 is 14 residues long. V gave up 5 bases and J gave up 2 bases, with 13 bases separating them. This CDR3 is CASSSLATTYEQYF. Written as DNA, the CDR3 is TGTGCCAGCAGCAGCCTTGCCACCACCTACGAGCAGTACTTC.

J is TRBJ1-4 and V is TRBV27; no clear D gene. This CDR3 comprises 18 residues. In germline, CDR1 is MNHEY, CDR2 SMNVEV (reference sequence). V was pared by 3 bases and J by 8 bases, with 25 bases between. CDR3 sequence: CASSFTGLVSALQEKLFF. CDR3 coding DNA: TGTGCCAGCAGTTTTACTGGTTTAGTCTCGGCGTTACAGGAAAAACTGTTTTTT.

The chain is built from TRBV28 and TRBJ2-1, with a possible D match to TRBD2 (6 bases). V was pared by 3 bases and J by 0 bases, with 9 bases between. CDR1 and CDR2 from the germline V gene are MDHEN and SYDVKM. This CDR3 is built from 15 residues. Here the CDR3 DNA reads TGTGCCAGCAGTTTCGGGAGACTCTCCTACAATGAGCAGTTCTTC. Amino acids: CASSFGRLSYNEQFF.

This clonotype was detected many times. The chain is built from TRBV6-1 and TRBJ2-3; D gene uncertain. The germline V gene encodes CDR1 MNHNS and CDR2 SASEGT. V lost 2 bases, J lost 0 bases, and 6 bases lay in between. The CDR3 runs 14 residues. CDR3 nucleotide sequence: TGTGCCAGCAGTGAACCCGGGAGCACAGATACGCAGTATTTT. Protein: CASSEPGSTDTQYF.

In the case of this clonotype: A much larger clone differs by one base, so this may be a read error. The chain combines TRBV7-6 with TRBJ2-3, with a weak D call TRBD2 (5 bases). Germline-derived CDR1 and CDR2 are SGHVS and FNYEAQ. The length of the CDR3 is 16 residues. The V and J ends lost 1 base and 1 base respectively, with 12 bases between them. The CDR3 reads CASSLEWESGTDTQYF. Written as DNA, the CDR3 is TGTGCCAGCAGCTTAGAGTGGGAGTCGGGCACAGATACGCAGTATTTT.

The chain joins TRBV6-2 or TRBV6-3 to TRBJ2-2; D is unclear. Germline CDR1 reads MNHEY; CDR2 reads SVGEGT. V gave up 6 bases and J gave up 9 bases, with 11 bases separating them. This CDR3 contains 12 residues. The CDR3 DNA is TGTGCCAGCAGCACCGGCCAGCGGGAGCTGTTTTTT. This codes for CASSTGQRELFF.

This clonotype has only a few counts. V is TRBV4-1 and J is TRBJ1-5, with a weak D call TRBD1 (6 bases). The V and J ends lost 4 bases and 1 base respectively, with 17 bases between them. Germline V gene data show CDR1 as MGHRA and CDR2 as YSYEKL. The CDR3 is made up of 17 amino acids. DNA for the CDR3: TGCGCCAGCAGCCCTCACCCCCGGGGGCGAAGCAATCAGCCCCAGCATTTT. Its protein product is CASSPHPRGRSNQPQHF.

In DNA form, the CDR3 reads TGTGCCAGCAGCGGACTAGCGGGAGAGACCCAGTACTTC. This encodes CASSGLAGETQYF. This chain links TRBV6-5 with TRBJ2-5; 11 bases fit TRBD2. The CDR3 is made up of 13 amino acids. V lost 6 bases, J lost 4 bases, and 1 base stayed unmatched. Looked up from germline, CDR1 is MNHEY and CDR2 is SVGAGI.

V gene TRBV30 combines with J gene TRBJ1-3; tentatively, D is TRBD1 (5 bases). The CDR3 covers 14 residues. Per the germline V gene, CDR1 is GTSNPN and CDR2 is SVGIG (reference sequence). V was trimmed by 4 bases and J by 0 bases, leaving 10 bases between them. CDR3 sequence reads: CAWNPGISGNTIYF. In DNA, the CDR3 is TGTGCCTGGAACCCAGGGATCTCTGGAAACACCATATATTTT.

The CDR3 DNA reads as TGCAGTGCTGGGACCCCTTTTGGGGAGCTGTTTTTT. Its translation: CSAGTPFGELFF. V and J are TRBV20-1 and TRBJ2-2; D may match TRBD1 or TRBD2 (5 bases each). In germline, CDR1 is DFQATT, CDR2 SNEGSKA (reference sequence). This CDR3 spans 12 amino acids. Trimming removed 5 bases from V and 8 bases from J, with 12 bases in between.

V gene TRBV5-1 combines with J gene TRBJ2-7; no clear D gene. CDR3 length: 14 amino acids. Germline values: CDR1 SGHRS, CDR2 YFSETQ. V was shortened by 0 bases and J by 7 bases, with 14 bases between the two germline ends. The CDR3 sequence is CASSLVGSTQEQYF. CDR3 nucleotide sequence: TGCGCCAGCAGCTTGGTTGGCAGTACACAAGAGCAGTACTTC. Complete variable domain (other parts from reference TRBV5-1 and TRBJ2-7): KAGVTQTPRYLIKTRGQQVTLSCSPISGHRSVSWYQQTPGQGLQFLFEYFSETQRNKGNFPGRFSGRQFSNSRSEMNVSTLELGDSALYLCASSLVGSTQEQYFGPGTRLTVT.

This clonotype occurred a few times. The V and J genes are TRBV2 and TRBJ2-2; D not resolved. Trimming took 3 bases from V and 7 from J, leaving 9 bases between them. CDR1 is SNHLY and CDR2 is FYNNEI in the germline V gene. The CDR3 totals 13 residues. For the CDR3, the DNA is TGTGCCAGCAGTGATTTAAACGGCGGGGAGCTGTTTTTT. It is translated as CASSDLNGGELFF.

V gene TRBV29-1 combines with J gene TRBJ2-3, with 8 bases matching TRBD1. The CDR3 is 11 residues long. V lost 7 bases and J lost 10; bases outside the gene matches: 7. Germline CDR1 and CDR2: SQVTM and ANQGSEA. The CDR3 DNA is TGCAGCGCAGAAGACAGGGGTGCGCAGTATTTT. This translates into CSAEDRGAQYF.

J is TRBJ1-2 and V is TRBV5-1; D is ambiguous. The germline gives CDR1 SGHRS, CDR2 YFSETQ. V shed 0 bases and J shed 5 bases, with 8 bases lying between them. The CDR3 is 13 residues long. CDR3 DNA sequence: TGCGCCAGCAGCTTGGAGTCATCTTATGGCTACACCTTC. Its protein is CASSLESSYGYTF. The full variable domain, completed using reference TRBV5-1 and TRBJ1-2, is KAGVTQTPRYLIKTRGQQVTLSCSPISGHRSVSWYQQTPGQGLQFLFEYFSETQRNKGNFPGRFSGRQFSNSRSEMNVSTLELGDSALYLCASSLESSYGYTFGSGTRLTVV.

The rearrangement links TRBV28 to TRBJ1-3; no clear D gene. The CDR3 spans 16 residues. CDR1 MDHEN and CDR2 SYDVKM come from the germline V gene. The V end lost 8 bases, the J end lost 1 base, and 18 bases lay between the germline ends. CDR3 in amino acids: CASPPSGETSGNTIYF. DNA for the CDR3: TGTGCCAGCCCCCCCTCCGGGGAGACGTCTGGAAACACCATATATTTT.

CDR3 loop: CSVELTSWDEQYF. The DNA of the CDR3 is TGCAGCGTTGAACTCACCAGTTGGGACGAGCAGTACTTC. V and J are TRBV29-1 and TRBJ2-7, with D uncertain. This CDR3 has 13 amino acids. Germline loops: CDR1 SQVTM, CDR2 ANQGSEA. Trimming pared 2 bases from V and 5 bases from J, leaving 13 bases between.

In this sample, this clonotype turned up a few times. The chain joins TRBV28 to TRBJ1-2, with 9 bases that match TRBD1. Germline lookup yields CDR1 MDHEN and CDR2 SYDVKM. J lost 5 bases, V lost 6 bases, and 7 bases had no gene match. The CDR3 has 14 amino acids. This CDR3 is CASRLRDREYGYTF. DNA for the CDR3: TGTGCCAGCAGGCTAAGGGACAGGGAATATGGCTACACCTTC.

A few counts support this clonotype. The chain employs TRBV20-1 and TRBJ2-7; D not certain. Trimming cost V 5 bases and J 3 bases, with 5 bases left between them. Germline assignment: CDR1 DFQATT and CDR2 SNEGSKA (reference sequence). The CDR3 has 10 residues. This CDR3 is CSALNYEQYF. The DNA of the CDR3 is TGCAGTGCTTTAAACTACGAGCAGTACTTC.

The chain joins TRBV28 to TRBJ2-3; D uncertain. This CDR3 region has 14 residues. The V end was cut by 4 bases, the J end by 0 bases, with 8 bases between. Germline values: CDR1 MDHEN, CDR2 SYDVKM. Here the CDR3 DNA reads TGTGCCAGCAGTTCCCCTGGGAGCACAGATACGCAGTATTTT. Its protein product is CASSSPGSTDTQYF.

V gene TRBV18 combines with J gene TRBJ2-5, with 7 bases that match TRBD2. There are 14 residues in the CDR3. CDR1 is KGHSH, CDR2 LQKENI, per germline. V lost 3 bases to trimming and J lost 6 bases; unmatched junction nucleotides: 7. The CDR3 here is CASSPDSGKKTQYF. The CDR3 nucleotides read TGTGCCAGCTCACCCGACAGCGGGAAAAAGACCCAGTACTTC.

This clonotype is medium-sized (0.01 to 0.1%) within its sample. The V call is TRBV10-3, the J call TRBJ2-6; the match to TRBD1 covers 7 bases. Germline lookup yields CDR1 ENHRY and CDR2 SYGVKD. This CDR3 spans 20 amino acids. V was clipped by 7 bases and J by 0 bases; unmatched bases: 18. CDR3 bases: TGTGCCATCACCCGAGTTAATCCGGGACAGATTCTCTCTGGGGCCAACGTCCTGACTTTC. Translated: CAITRVNPGQILSGANVLTF.

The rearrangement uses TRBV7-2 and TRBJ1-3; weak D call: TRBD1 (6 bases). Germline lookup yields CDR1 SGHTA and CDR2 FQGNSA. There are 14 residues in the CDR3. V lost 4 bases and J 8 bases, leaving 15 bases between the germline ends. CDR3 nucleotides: TGTGCCAGCAGCTCCGAGGGGGGCCGGGACACCATATATTTT. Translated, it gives CASSSEGGRDTIYF.